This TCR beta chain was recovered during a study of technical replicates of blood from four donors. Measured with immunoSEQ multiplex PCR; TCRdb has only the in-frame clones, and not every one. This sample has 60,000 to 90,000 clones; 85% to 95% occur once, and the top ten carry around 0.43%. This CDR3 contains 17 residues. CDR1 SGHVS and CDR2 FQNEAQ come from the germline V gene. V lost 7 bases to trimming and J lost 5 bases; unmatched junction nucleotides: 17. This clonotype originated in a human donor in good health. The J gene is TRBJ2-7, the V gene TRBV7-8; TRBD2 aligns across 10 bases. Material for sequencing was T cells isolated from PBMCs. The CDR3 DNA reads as TGTGCCAGCATACCGCTAGCGGGAGAAGTAGGGTGGAACGAGCAGTACTTC. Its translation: CASIPLAGEVGWNEQYF.